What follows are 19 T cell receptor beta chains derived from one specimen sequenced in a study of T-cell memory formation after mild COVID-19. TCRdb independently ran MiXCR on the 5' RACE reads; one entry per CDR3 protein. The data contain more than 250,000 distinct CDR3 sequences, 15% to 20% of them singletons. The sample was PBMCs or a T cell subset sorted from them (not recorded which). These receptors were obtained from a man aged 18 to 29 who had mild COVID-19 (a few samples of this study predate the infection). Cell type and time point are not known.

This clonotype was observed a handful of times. CDR3 DNA: TGTGCCAGCAGTAACCGGGACCCCTTGGATCAGCCCCAGCATTTT. This codes for CASSNRDPLDQPQHF. The chain has TRBV27 and TRBJ1-5; D might be TRBD1 (5 bases). The CDR3 sequence is 15 residues long. V dropped 5 bases and J dropped 5 bases, with 16 bases sitting between them. CDR1 and CDR2 from the germline V gene are MNHEY and SMNVEV (reference sequence).

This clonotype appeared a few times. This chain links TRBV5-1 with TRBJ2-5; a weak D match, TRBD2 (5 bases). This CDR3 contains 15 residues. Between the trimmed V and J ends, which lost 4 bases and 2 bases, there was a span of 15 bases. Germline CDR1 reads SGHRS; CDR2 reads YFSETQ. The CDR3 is CASSLISAVQETQYF. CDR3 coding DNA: TGCGCCAGCAGCCTAATTTCAGCGGTACAAGAGACCCAGTACTTC. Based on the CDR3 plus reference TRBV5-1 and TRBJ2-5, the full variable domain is KAGVTQTPRYLIKTRGQQVTLSCSPISGHRSVSWYQQTPGQGLQFLFEYFSETQRNKGNFPGRFSGRQFSNSRSEMNVSTLELGDSALYLCASSLISAVQETQYFGPGTRLLVL.

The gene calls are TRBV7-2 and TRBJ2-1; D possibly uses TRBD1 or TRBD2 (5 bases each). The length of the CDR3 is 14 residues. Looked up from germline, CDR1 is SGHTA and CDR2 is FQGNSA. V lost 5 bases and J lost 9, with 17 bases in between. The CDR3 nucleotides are TGTGCCAGCAGCCCGGGGCAGATCGAGGGTGAGCAGTTCTTC. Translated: CASSPGQIEGEQFF.

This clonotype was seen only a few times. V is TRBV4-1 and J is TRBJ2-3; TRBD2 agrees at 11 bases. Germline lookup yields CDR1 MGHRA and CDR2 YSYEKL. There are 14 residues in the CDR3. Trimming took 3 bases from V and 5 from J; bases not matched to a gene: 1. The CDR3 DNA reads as TGCGCCAGCAGCCACGGGACTAGCGGAGATACGCAGTATTTT. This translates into CASSHGTSGDTQYF.

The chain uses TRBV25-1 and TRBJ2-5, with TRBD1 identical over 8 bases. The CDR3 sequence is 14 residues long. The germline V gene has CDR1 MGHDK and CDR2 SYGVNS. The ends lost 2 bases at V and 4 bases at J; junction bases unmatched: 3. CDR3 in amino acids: CASSEGDRTETQYF. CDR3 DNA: TGTGCCAGCAGTGAAGGGGACAGGACAGAGACCCAGTACTTC. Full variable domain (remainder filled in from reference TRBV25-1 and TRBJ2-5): EADIYQTPRYLVIGTGKKITLECSQTMGHDKMYWYQQDPGMELHLIHYSYGVNSTEKGDLSSESTVSRIRTEHFPLTLESARPSHTSQYLCASSEGDRTETQYFGPGTRLLVL.

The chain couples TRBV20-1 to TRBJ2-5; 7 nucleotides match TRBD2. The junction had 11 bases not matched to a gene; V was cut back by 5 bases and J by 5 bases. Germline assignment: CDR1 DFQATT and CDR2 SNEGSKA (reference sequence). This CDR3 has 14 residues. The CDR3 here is CSASPLLGRETQYF. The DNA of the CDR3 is TGCAGTGCTTCCCCACTACTCGGGAGGGAGACCCAGTACTTC.

In DNA form, the CDR3 reads TGTGCCAGCAGCGCCTGGGACTATAATTCACCCCTCCACTTT. This translates into CASSAWDYNSPLHF. J is TRBJ1-6 and V is TRBV9; D not resolved. With 3 bases removed from V and 3 bases from J, the gap between germline ends came to 7 bases. Germline V CDR1 and CDR2: SGDLS, YYNGEE. The CDR3 spans 14 residues.

CDR3 coding DNA: TGCGCCAGCAGCTTGGATGGCAGGGCTGGAAACACCATATATTTT. Translated: CASSLDGRAGNTIYF. The gene calls are TRBV5-1 and TRBJ1-3; weak D call: TRBD1 (5 bases). The CDR3 length is 15 residues. Looked up from germline, CDR1 is SGHRS and CDR2 is YFSETQ. V was trimmed by 0 bases and J by 2 bases, leaving 9 bases between them. Combining the CDR3 with reference TRBV5-1 and TRBJ1-3 gives the whole variable domain KAGVTQTPRYLIKTRGQQVTLSCSPISGHRSVSWYQQTPGQGLQFLFEYFSETQRNKGNFPGRFSGRQFSNSRSEMNVSTLELGDSALYLCASSLDGRAGNTIYFGEGSWLTVV.

CDR3 coding DNA: TGCGCCAGCGACTATAACCGGGACAACGACTCCTACGAGCAGTACGTC. Amino acid sequence: CASDYNRDNDSYEQYV. V usage is TRBV5-1 and J usage is TRBJ2-7; possible D gene TRBD1, 6 bases. Germline CDR1 and CDR2: SGHRS and YFSETQ. The CDR3 is made up of 16 amino acids. The V end lost 7 bases, the J end lost 0 bases, and 20 bases lay between the germline ends.

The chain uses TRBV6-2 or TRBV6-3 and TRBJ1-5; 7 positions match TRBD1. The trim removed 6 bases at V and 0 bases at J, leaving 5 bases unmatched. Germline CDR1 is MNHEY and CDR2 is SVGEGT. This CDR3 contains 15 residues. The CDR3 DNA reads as TGTGCCAGCAGCACGAGGGGGCCTAGCAATCAGCCCCAGCATTTT. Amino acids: CASSTRGPSNQPQHF.

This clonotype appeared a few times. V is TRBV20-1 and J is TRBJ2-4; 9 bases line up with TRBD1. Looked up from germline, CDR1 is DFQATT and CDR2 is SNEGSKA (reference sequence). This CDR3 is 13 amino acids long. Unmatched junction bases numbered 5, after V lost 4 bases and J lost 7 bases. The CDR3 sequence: CSAMGQGGNIQYF. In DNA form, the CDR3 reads TGCAGTGCTATGGGACAGGGAGGGAACATTCAGTACTTC.

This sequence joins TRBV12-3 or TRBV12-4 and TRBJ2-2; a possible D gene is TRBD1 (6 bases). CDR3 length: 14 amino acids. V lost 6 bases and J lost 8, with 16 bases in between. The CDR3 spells CASSHRDGVGELFF. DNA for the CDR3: TGTGCCAGCAGCCACAGGGATGGGGTAGGGGAGCTGTTTTTT.

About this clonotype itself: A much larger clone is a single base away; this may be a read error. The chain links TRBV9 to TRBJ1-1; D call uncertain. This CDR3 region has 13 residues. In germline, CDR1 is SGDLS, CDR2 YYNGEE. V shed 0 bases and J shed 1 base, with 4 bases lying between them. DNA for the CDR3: TGTGCCAGCAGCGTAGCAGGGAACACTGAAGCTTTCTTT. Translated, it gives CASSVAGNTEAFF.

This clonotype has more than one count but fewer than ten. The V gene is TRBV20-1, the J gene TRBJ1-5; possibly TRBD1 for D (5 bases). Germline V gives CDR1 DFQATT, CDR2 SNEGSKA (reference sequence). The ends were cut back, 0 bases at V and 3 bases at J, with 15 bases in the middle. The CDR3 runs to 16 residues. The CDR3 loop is CSARERRGSNNQPQHF. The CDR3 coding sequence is TGCAGTGCTAGAGAACGGCGGGGCAGCAACAATCAGCCCCAGCATTTT.

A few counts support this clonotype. The CDR3 nucleotides read TGTGCCAGCAGCTTAGCTGCACATACAGATACGCAGTATTTT. Its protein product is CASSLAAHTDTQYF. The chain joins TRBV7-2 to TRBJ2-3, with unresolved D. Germline V gene data show CDR1 as SGHTA and CDR2 as FQGNSA. Trimming stripped 0 bases from V and 3 bases from J, with 7 bases between. The CDR3 is 14 amino acids.

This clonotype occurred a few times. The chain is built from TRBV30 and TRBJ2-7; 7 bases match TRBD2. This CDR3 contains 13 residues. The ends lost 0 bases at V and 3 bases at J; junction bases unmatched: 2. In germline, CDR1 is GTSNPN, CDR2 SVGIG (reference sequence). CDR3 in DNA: TGTGCCTGGAGTGTCGGCGGGGGCTACGAGCAGTACTTC. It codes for CAWSVGGGYEQYF. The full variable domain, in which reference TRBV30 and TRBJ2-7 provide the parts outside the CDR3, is SQTIHQWPATLVQPVGSPLSLECTVEGTSNPNLYWYRQAAGRGLQLLFYSVGIGQISSEVPQNLSASRPQDRQFILSSKKLLLSDSGFYLCAWSVGGGYEQYFGPGTRLTVT.

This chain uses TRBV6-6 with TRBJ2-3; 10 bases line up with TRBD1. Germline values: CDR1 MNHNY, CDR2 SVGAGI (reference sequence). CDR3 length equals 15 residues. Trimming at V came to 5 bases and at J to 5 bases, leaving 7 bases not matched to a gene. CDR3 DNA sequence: TGTGCCAGCAGTCAGGGGACAGGGGCTATAGATACGCAGTATTTT. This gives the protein CASSQGTGAIDTQYF.

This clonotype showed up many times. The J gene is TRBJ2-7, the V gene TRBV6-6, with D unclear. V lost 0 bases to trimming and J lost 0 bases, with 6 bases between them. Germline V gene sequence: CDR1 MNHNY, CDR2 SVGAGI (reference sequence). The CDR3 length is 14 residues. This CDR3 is CASSYSVLSYEQYV. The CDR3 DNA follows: TGTGCCAGCAGTTACTCCGTTCTCTCCTACGAGCAGTACGTC.

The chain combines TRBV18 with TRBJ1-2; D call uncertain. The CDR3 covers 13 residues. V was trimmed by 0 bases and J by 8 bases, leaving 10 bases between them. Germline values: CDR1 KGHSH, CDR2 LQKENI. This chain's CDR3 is CASSPPTLPGYTF. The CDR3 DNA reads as TGTGCCAGCTCACCACCTACATTGCCCGGCTACACCTTC.